Shown below are 20 T cell receptor beta chains from a single sample sequenced in a study of Ad26.COV2.S vaccination and SARS-CoV-2 variants. TCRdb keeps only in-frame clones here, not all; method: immunoSEQ multiplex PCR. This repertoire shows hundreds of thousands of clones, roughly nine tenths found once; its top ten account for under 5%. The source was peripheral blood, collected after recovery from COVID-19. Receptors originate from a human donor who had recovered from COVID-19.

The chain links TRBV5-4 to TRBJ1-2, with D hard to call. The CDR3 has 14 residues. V dropped 1 base and J dropped 0 bases, with 7 bases sitting between them. From germline, CDR1 is SGHNT and CDR2 YYREEE (reference sequence). The CDR3 is CASSLLRANYGYTF. The CDR3 region has the DNA TGTGCCAGCAGCTTGCTCCGCGCTAACTATGGCTACACCTTC.

The J gene is TRBJ2-7, the V gene TRBV7-6; 7 bases line up with TRBD1. The ends lost 5 bases at V and 5 bases at J; junction bases unmatched: 12. CDR3 length: 15 amino acids. Germline CDR1 and CDR2: SGHVS and FNYEAQ. In DNA form, the CDR3 reads TGTGCCAGCAGCCGCATTCCGGGACAGCCTGACGAGCAGTACTTC. The encoded protein is CASSRIPGQPDEQYF.

The V gene is TRBV2, the J gene TRBJ2-7, with 8 bases matching TRBD1. CDR1 is SNHLY and CDR2 is FYNNEI in the germline V gene. Unmatched junction bases numbered 4, after V lost 1 base and J lost 5 bases. CDR3 length: 14 residues. CDR3 sequence reads: CASSEVRGLNEQYF. The CDR3 coding sequence is TGTGCCAGCAGTGAAGTCAGGGGGCTGAACGAGCAGTACTTC. Complete variable domain (other parts from reference TRBV2 and TRBJ2-7): EPEVTQTPSHQVTQMGQEVILRCVPISNHLYFYWYRQILGQKVEFLVSFYNNEISEKSEIFDDQFSVERPDGSNFTLKIRSTKLEDSAMYFCASSEVRGLNEQYFGPGTRLTVT.

Details on this clone: Other DNA sequences in this specimen translate into the identical CDR3. V is TRBV7-9 and J is TRBJ1-1; no clear D gene. V was cut by 5 bases and J by 4 bases, with 8 bases left in between. CDR1 and CDR2 from the germline V gene are SEHNR and FQNEAQ (reference sequence). CDR3 length: 12 amino acids. The CDR3 DNA follows: TGTGCCAGCAGCCCGGGTAGCACTGAAGCTTTCTTT. The encoded protein is CASSPGSTEAFF.

This clone has just one count. The rearrangement uses TRBV7-2 and TRBJ2-3; D is undetermined. CDR3 length equals 13 residues. Germline CDR1 and CDR2: SGHTA and FQGNSA. V was clipped by 7 bases and J by 6 bases, with 14 bases between them. CDR3 sequence reads: CASTLVDWDTQYF. The CDR3 coding sequence is TGTGCCAGCACCCTCGTCGACTGGGATACGCAGTATTTT.

CDR3 sequence: CASSLGASSALNTEAFF. The CDR3 DNA reads TGTGCCAGCAGCTTGGGTGCCTCCTCCGCCTTGAACACTGAAGCTTTCTTT. The V gene is TRBV5-5, the J gene TRBJ1-1, with D unresolved. The CDR3 sequence is 17 residues long. Trimming shortened V by 0 bases and J by 0 bases, and 15 bases separated the two germline ends. From germline, CDR1 is SGHKS and CDR2 YYEKEE (reference sequence). The entire variable domain, with the rest obtained from reference TRBV5-5 and TRBJ1-1, is as follows: DAGVTQSPTHLIKTRGQQVTLRCSPISGHKSVSWYQQVLGQGPQFIFQYYEKEERGRGNFPDRFSARQFPNYSSELNVNALLLGDSALYLCASSLGASSALNTEAFFGQGTRLTVV.

This clone has just one count. The chain couples TRBV5-1 to TRBJ2-1; TRBD2 is a possible D gene (5 bases). The V gene's germline CDR1 is SGHRS and CDR2 YFSETQ. Trimming shortened V by 0 bases and J by 1 base, and 8 bases separated the two germline ends. There are 15 residues in the CDR3. The CDR3 is CASSLELESYNEQFF. The CDR3 nucleotides read TGCGCCAGCAGCTTGGAACTAGAGTCCTACAATGAGCAGTTCTTC.

In its sample, this clone was seen once. The J gene is TRBJ1-1, the V gene TRBV19, with D tentatively TRBD1 (6 bases). CDR3 size: 16 residues. With 4 bases removed from V and 0 bases from J, the gap between germline ends came to 15 bases. Per germline, CDR1 LNHDA and CDR2 SQIVND (reference sequence). The CDR3 DNA reads TGTGCCAGTAGTAGAGGGACAAAATTCATGAACACTGAAGCTTTCTTT. Protein sequence: CASSRGTKFMNTEAFF.

The V call is TRBV27, the J call TRBJ1-3, with D unresolved. The ends were cut back, 3 bases at V and 9 bases at J, with 12 bases in the middle. Germline V gene data show CDR1 as MNHEY and CDR2 as SMNVEV (reference sequence). The CDR3 extends over 13 amino acids. DNA for the CDR3: TGTGCCAGCAGTTTCCGGCAGAGTGGCACCATATATTTT. It specifies CASSFRQSGTIYF.

This chain connects TRBV7-8 to TRBJ2-1; D gene unclear. Germline CDR1 and CDR2: SGHVS and FQNEAQ. This CDR3 comprises 16 residues. V lost 0 bases to trimming and J lost 4 bases, with 13 bases between them. CDR3 in amino acids: CASSLAILVVYNEQFF. The CDR3 DNA reads as TGTGCCAGCAGCTTAGCGATCCTAGTCGTGTACAATGAGCAGTTCTTC.

The chain uses TRBV7-8 and TRBJ1-3; D remains ambiguous. This CDR3 spans 14 amino acids. V was cut by 1 base and J by 9 bases, with 13 bases left in between. Germline V gene data show CDR1 as SGHVS and CDR2 as FQNEAQ. The CDR3 DNA reads as TGTGCCAGCAGCTTAGGCCAACGGCGGGGCACCATATATTTT. Translation gives CASSLGQRRGTIYF.

J is TRBJ2-2 and V is TRBV5-5; 8 bases match TRBD1. V dropped 3 bases and J dropped 1; count of bases not matched to a gene: 2. This CDR3 comprises 15 residues. CDR1 and CDR2 from the germline V gene are SGHKS and YYEKEE (reference sequence). CDR3 nucleotides: TGTGCCAGCAGCTCCGGGACAGGGAACACCGGGGAGCTGTTTTTT. Its translation: CASSSGTGNTGELFF.

The chain combines TRBV7-9 with TRBJ2-3, with 7 bases matching TRBD1. The CDR3 sequence is 15 residues long. Germline V gene sequence: CDR1 SEHNR, CDR2 FQNEAQ (reference sequence). The J segment lost 6 bases and the V segment lost 5 bases, leaving 11 bases of the junction unmatched. For the CDR3, the DNA is TGTGCCAGCAGCGAGGGACAGTCCGGATTTGATACGCAGTATTTT. Amino acids: CASSEGQSGFDTQYF.

The chain carries TRBV19 and TRBJ1-3, with 8 bases that match TRBD1. Germline values: CDR1 LNHDA, CDR2 SQIVND (reference sequence). The length of the CDR3 is 15 residues. V shed 9 bases and J 2 bases; nucleotides not matched to a gene: 9. The CDR3 nucleotides are TGTGCCAGCTCAGCCCGGGACAGGCCTGGAAACACCATATATTTT. Amino acids: CASSARDRPGNTIYF.

The chain couples TRBV13 to TRBJ2-1, with 10 nucleotides matching TRBD2. V was clipped by 0 bases and J by 8 bases; unmatched bases: 7. There are 16 residues in the CDR3. CDR1 and CDR2 from the germline V gene are PRHDT and FYEKMQ (reference sequence). The CDR3 DNA reads TGTGCCAGCAGCTTAGGACTAGCGGGACCCGGGGATGAGCAGTTCTTC. Translating it yields CASSLGLAGPGDEQFF.

The chain recombines TRBV2 with TRBJ1-1; D gene ambiguous. There are 12 residues in the CDR3. CDR1 is SNHLY and CDR2 is FYNNEI in the germline V gene. V dropped 8 bases and J dropped 5 bases, with 12 bases sitting between them. In DNA, the CDR3 is TGTGCCAGCCAAGCAGCGGGTACTGAAGCTTTCTTT. Encoded protein: CASQAAGTEAFF.

This sequence joins TRBV27 and TRBJ2-3; D might be TRBD2 (5 bases). The CDR3 extends over 17 amino acids. Germline CDR1 is MNHEY and CDR2 is SMNVEV (reference sequence). V shed 5 bases and J shed 0 bases, with 18 bases lying between them. CDR3 DNA sequence: TGTGCCAGCAGTCCCACCAGACTAAGCGGAAGCACAGATACGCAGTATTTT. The encoded protein is CASSPTRLSGSTDTQYF.

The V and J genes are TRBV5-1 and TRBJ2-7; tentative D call: TRBD1 (6 bases). CDR1 and CDR2 from the germline V gene are SGHRS and YFSETQ. The CDR3 is made up of 13 amino acids. With 2 bases removed from V and 7 bases from J, the gap between germline ends came to 13 bases. The CDR3 DNA is TGCGCCAGCAGCTTCGACAGGTTTGGGGAGCAGTACTTC. This codes for CASSFDRFGEQYF. Full variable domain (missing parts from reference TRBV5-1 and TRBJ2-7): KAGVTQTPRYLIKTRGQQVTLSCSPISGHRSVSWYQQTPGQGLQFLFEYFSETQRNKGNFPGRFSGRQFSNSRSEMNVSTLELGDSALYLCASSFDRFGEQYFGPGTRLTVT.

The rearrangement uses TRBV7-9 and TRBJ1-1; D may be TRBD1 (6 bases). V gave up 2 bases and J gave up 8 bases, with 12 bases separating them. Germline V gene lookup returns CDR1 SEHNR and CDR2 FQNEAQ (reference sequence). This CDR3 comprises 13 residues. Written as DNA, the CDR3 is TGTGCCAGCAGCTTAACGGGGGGCCCCGAAGCTTTCTTT. Protein: CASSLTGGPEAFF. Complete variable domain (other parts from reference TRBV7-9 and TRBJ1-1): DTGVSQNPRHKITKRGQNVTFRCDPISEHNRLYWYRQTLGQGPEFLTYFQNEAQLEKSRLLSDRFSAERPKGSFSTLEIQRTEQGDSAMYLCASSLTGGPEAFFGQGTRLTVV.

This clone showed up just once. This rearrangement joins TRBV7-6 to TRBJ1-4; D is unclear. The germline V gene has CDR1 SGHVS and CDR2 FNYEAQ. Trimming removed 4 bases at V and 5 bases at J, with 11 bases between. This CDR3 is 14 amino acids long. The CDR3 loop reads CASSSGEGNEKLFF. As DNA, the CDR3 is TGTGCCAGCAGCTCCGGGGAGGGCAATGAAAAACTGTTTTTT.